What follows are 29 T cell receptor beta chains derived from one specimen sequenced in a study of OX40 agonist ivuxolimab in advanced cancers. To prepare the library, the immunoSEQ multiplex PCR assay was applied. In TCRdb, the immuneACCESS table is reduced to in-frame sequences with V and J assigned. These tables do not hold every clone; where another copy was compared, an unresolved V gene accounts for under half, and the others remain unexplained. Recorded for this sample are around 95,000 clones; 93% of them occurred a single time. Of the sample, around 0.28% is held by the ten largest clones. Sequencing used CD4+ or CD8+ T cells sorted from blood, obtained in a trial of the OX40 agonist ivuxolimab. These receptors were obtained from an adult with an advanced solid tumor such as melanoma, head and neck, liver or kidney cancer.

This clone was seen only once. This rearrangement joins TRBV6-5 to TRBJ2-1; tentative D call: TRBD2 (7 bases). The germline V gene has CDR1 MNHEY and CDR2 SVGAGI. V lost 4 bases and J lost 10, with 11 bases in between. There are 12 residues in the CDR3. The CDR3, as DNA: TGTGCCAGCAGTTTGTGGGGGGGCGAGCAGTTCTTC. It yields the protein CASSLWGGEQFF.

V and J are TRBV19 and TRBJ2-3; 10 bases agree with TRBD1. Germline V CDR1 and CDR2: LNHDA, SQIVND (reference sequence). Trimming at V came to 2 bases and at J to 5 bases, leaving 13 bases not matched to a gene. The CDR3 is made up of 18 amino acids. The chain's CDR3 is CASSILDHLGQGRDTQYF. In nucleotides, the CDR3 is TGTGCCAGTAGTATACTCGATCATTTGGGACAGGGGCGAGATACGCAGTATTTT.

The V and J genes are TRBV6-5 and TRBJ2-1; 7 bases are shared with TRBD2. This CDR3 is 14 amino acids long. The trim removed 2 bases at V and 2 bases at J, leaving 0 bases unmatched. CDR1 and CDR2 from the germline V gene are MNHEY and SVGAGI. The CDR3 sequence is CASSYGLAYNEQFF. CDR3 DNA: TGTGCCAGCAGTTACGGACTAGCCTACAATGAGCAGTTCTTC.

The rearrangement joins TRBV19 to TRBJ2-1; D may correspond to TRBD1 or TRBD2 (6 bases each). Trimming cost V 4 bases and J 6 bases, with 13 bases left between them. The length of the CDR3 is 14 residues. Germline lookup yields CDR1 LNHDA and CDR2 SQIVND (reference sequence). This chain's CDR3 is CASSTQGGGNEQFF. The CDR3 DNA reads TGTGCCAGTAGTACACAGGGAGGCGGCAATGAGCAGTTCTTC. The variable domain in full, with the rest retrieved from reference TRBV19 and TRBJ2-1, is DGGITQSPKYLFRKEGQNVTLSCEQNLNHDAMYWYRQDPGQGLRLIYYSQIVNDFQKGDIAEGYSVSREKKESFPLTVTSAQKNPTAFYLCASSTQGGGNEQFFGPGTRLTVL.

The V and J genes are TRBV7-2 and TRBJ1-5; D perhaps matches TRBD1 (5 bases). V dropped 5 bases and J dropped 5 bases, with 13 bases sitting between them. CDR3 size: 14 residues. Germline assignment: CDR1 SGHTA and CDR2 FQGNSA. In DNA, the CDR3 is TGTGCCAGCAGCACCGGACGGGGGTATCAGCCCCAGCATTTT. Its protein product is CASSTGRGYQPQHF.

This clone was observed once. The rearrangement joins TRBV28 to TRBJ2-2; D might be TRBD2 (7 bases). Germline V gene data show CDR1 as MDHEN and CDR2 as SYDVKM. The CDR3 totals 15 residues. Trimming shortened V by 3 bases and J by 2 bases, and 10 bases separated the two germline ends. The CDR3 loop reads CASSLGGGNTGELFF. CDR3 nucleotides: TGTGCCAGCAGTTTGGGAGGGGGAAACACCGGGGAGCTGTTTTTT. The whole variable domain, filled in from reference TRBV28 and TRBJ2-2, reads DVKVTQSSRYLVKRTGEKVFLECVQDMDHENMFWYRQDPGLGLRLIYFSYDVKMKEKGDIPEGYSVSREKKERFSLILESASTNQTSMYLCASSLGGGNTGELFFGEGSRLTVL.

V usage is TRBV19 and J usage is TRBJ1-1; D not certain. Looked up from germline, CDR1 is LNHDA and CDR2 is SQIVND (reference sequence). Trimming pared 9 bases from V and 0 bases from J, leaving 17 bases between. The CDR3 totals 15 residues. The CDR3 loop is CASQRRSNMNTEAFF. As DNA, the CDR3 is TGTGCCAGCCAGAGACGGAGTAACATGAACACTGAAGCTTTCTTT.

This rearrangement joins TRBV10-3 to TRBJ2-1, with 8 bases aligning to TRBD1. V lost 3 bases, J lost 0 bases, and 7 bases stayed unmatched. The germline CDR1 and CDR2 sequences are ENHRY and SYGVKD. The CDR3 is made up of 17 amino acids. CDR3 sequence: CAISDPRTGSSYNEQFF. The CDR3 region has the DNA TGTGCCATCAGTGATCCCCGGACAGGGAGCTCCTACAATGAGCAGTTCTTC.

The V call is TRBV15, the J call TRBJ1-2; no definite D call. V lost 3 bases, J lost 5 bases, and 10 bases lay in between. Per the germline V gene, CDR1 is LNHNV and CDR2 is YYDKDF (reference sequence). The CDR3 sequence is 13 residues long. DNA of the CDR3: TGTGCCACCAGCAGGGATAGGACTTATGGCTACACCTTC. Its protein is CATSRDRTYGYTF. Full variable domain (missing parts from reference TRBV15 and TRBJ1-2): DAMVIQNPRYQVTQFGKPVTLSCSQTLNHNVMYWYQQKSSQAPKLLFHYYDKDFNNEADTPDNFQSRRPNTSFCFLDIRSPGLGDTAMYLCATSRDRTYGYTFGSGTRLTVV.

The sample holds one count of this clone. The chain recombines TRBV6-1 with TRBJ1-5; no firm D call. The V end lost 8 bases, the J end lost 5 bases, and 13 bases lay between the germline ends. CDR1 MNHNS and CDR2 SASEGT come from the germline V gene. The CDR3 consists of 13 residues. DNA for the CDR3: TGTGCCAGCCGGGAGGACGGGGATCAGCCCCAGCATTTT. Residues: CASREDGDQPQHF.

The chain links TRBV28 to TRBJ2-3, with D possibly being TRBD1 or TRBD2 (5 bases each). The germline CDR1 and CDR2 sequences are MDHEN and SYDVKM. This CDR3 region has 13 residues. V lost 1 base and J lost 10, with 12 bases in between. CDR3 in amino acids: CASSLYSGPPQYF. CDR3 DNA: TGTGCCAGCAGTTTATATTCGGGACCGCCGCAGTATTTT.

The gene calls are TRBV28 and TRBJ1-2; the match to TRBD1 covers 8 bases. Losses at the gene ends were 4 bases for V and 4 bases for J; bases not matched to a gene: 5. The CDR3 spans 14 residues. Germline V gives CDR1 MDHEN, CDR2 SYDVKM. Here the CDR3 DNA reads TGTGCCAGCAGTTACGGGACAGGACTCTATGGCTACACCTTC. Protein: CASSYGTGLYGYTF.

This clone was seen more than once but under ten times. The gene calls are TRBV28 and TRBJ1-6; possibly TRBD1 for D (5 bases). There are 16 residues in the CDR3. V was shortened by 3 bases and J by 9 bases, with 18 bases between the two germline ends. Germline lookup yields CDR1 MDHEN and CDR2 SYDVKM. CDR3 DNA: TGTGCCAGCAGTTTCGACAGACGAACCTGGGGTTCACCCCTCCACTTT. It encodes CASSFDRRTWGSPLHF.

As DNA, the CDR3 is TGTGCCATCAGTGAGTCCGAGATTGGAGGTCAGGGCGGTGGGGAGACCCAGTACTTC. Translating gives CAISESEIGGQGGGETQYF. The chain joins TRBV10-3 to TRBJ2-5, with D perhaps TRBD1 or TRBD2 (5 bases each). The germline CDR1 and CDR2 sequences are ENHRY and SYGVKD. Trimming shortened V by 0 bases and J by 5 bases, and 25 bases separated the two germline ends. The CDR3 contains 19 residues.

With respect to this clone: Distinct nucleotide sequences in the sample also encode this CDR3. The chain employs TRBV7-2 and TRBJ1-5; TRBD1 matches at 7 bases. The germline V gene encodes CDR1 SGHTA and CDR2 FQGNSA. V was pared by 5 bases and J by 7 bases, with 5 bases of the junction left unmatched. This CDR3 is built from 13 residues. The CDR3 sequence is CASSPGGRQPQHF. CDR3 DNA: TGTGCCAGCAGCCCAGGGGGTCGGCAGCCCCAGCATTTT.

The gene calls are TRBV6-6 and TRBJ2-2; D remains unclear. This CDR3 contains 11 residues. Trimming left V 4 bases short and J 9 bases short, with 6 bases between. CDR1 MNHNY and CDR2 SVGAGI come from the germline V gene (reference sequence). CDR3 coding DNA: TGTGCCAGCAGTTCTAACCGGGAGCTGTTTTTT. This codes for CASSSNRELFF.

V gene TRBV6-5 combines with J gene TRBJ1-1, with no clear D. The CDR3 length is 11 residues. Trimming shortened V by 4 bases and J by 1 base, and 1 base separated the two germline ends. CDR1 and CDR2 from the germline V gene are MNHEY and SVGAGI. The CDR3 DNA follows: TGTGCCAGCAGTTCGAACACTGAAGCTTTCTTT. It yields the protein CASSSNTEAFF.

The chain is built from TRBV28 and TRBJ2-1, with TRBD2 matching over 7 bases. This CDR3 is built from 16 residues. V lost 3 bases to trimming and J lost 0 bases; unmatched junction nucleotides: 5. CDR1 is MDHEN and CDR2 is SYDVKM in the germline V gene. CDR3 region: CASSFGGTSSYNEQFF. Here the CDR3 DNA reads TGTGCCAGCAGTTTCGGGGGGACCTCCTCCTACAATGAGCAGTTCTTC.

The chain combines TRBV6-1 with TRBJ1-5; D uncertain. The CDR3 totals 14 residues. Germline V CDR1 and CDR2: MNHNS, SASEGT. V lost 1 base, J lost 6 bases, and 10 bases lay in between. The CDR3 loop reads CASSEVMWGQPQHF. Written as DNA, the CDR3 is TGTGCCAGCAGTGAAGTAATGTGGGGTCAGCCCCAGCATTTT.

The chain couples TRBV20-1 to TRBJ2-1; D tentatively fits TRBD1 or TRBD2 (5 bases each). This CDR3 has 11 residues. Trimming left V 4 bases short and J 10 bases short, with 11 bases between. Per germline, CDR1 DFQATT and CDR2 SNEGSKA (reference sequence). This chain's CDR3 is CSATGPREQFF. In DNA form, the CDR3 reads TGCAGTGCTACGGGGCCAAGAGAGCAGTTCTTC.

This chain uses TRBV27 with TRBJ1-1, with TRBD1 as a possible D gene (5 bases). Germline-derived CDR1 and CDR2 are MNHEY and SMNVEV (reference sequence). The V and J ends lost 2 bases and 4 bases respectively, with 17 bases between them. This CDR3 has 16 residues. CDR3 DNA: TGTGCCAGCAGTTTAACTCCGTGGGGGTCGGGCACTGAAGCTTTCTTT. Protein: CASSLTPWGSGTEAFF.

V and J are TRBV28 and TRBJ2-7; D gene ambiguous. Trimming took 1 base from V and 3 from J, leaving 4 bases between them. CDR3 length equals 12 residues. The germline V gene has CDR1 MDHEN and CDR2 SYDVKM. CDR3 DNA: TGTGCCAGCAGTTTATCCAGCTACGAGCAGTACGTC. This codes for CASSLSSYEQYV.

The chain employs TRBV10-2 and TRBJ2-1, with D unclear. CDR3 length: 14 residues. V was pared by 3 bases and J by 7 bases, with 13 bases between. Germline V gene sequence: CDR1 WSHSY, CDR2 SAAADI. The CDR3 is CASSDWPDGNEQFF. DNA for the CDR3: TGCGCCAGCAGTGATTGGCCCGACGGAAATGAGCAGTTCTTC.

The genes are TRBV18 and TRBJ1-5; D is perhaps TRBD1 (5 bases). Trimming took off 4 bases at V and 2 bases at J, with 9 bases between the two ends. Germline CDR1 reads KGHSH; CDR2 reads LQKENI. This CDR3 is built from 14 residues. The CDR3 is CASSLDSGNQPQHF. CDR3 coding DNA: TGTGCCAGCTCACTCGACAGCGGCAATCAGCCCCAGCATTTT.

The rearrangement uses TRBV5-1 and TRBJ2-3; TRBD2 agrees at 11 bases. Germline values: CDR1 SGHRS, CDR2 YFSETQ. Losses at the gene ends were 3 bases for V and 4 bases for J; bases not matched to a gene: 1. The CDR3 contains 14 residues. The CDR3 region has the DNA TGCGCCAGCAGCTCGGGACTAGCGGCAGATACGCAGTATTTT. Translating gives CASSSGLAADTQYF.

This clone was recorded only once. The chain is built from TRBV25-1 and TRBJ1-1, with D uncertain. CDR1 and CDR2 (germline): MGHDK, SYGVNS. Trimming removed 1 base at V and 4 bases at J, with 13 bases between. The CDR3 contains 15 residues. As DNA, the CDR3 is TGTGCCAGCAGTGAATTAGGCGGTTATGGCACTGAAGCTTTCTTT. It translates to CASSELGGYGTEAFF.

The J gene is TRBJ1-1, the V gene TRBV9; D remains ambiguous. The V and J ends lost 0 bases and 8 bases respectively, with 14 bases between them. CDR1 SGDLS and CDR2 YYNGEE come from the germline V gene. The CDR3 is 14 residues long. CDR3 nucleotide sequence: TGTGCCAGCAGCGTAGAGCCCTCTCTAGTCGAAGCTTTCTTT. It codes for CASSVEPSLVEAFF.

The chain recombines TRBV4-1 with TRBJ2-5; 9 positions agree with TRBD2. Losses at the gene ends were 0 bases for V and 5 bases for J; bases not matched to a gene: 7. Germline V gene sequence: CDR1 MGHRA, CDR2 YSYEKL. The CDR3 totals 16 residues. The CDR3 coding sequence is TGCGCCAGCAGCCAAGATCCCAGCGGGAGGTCTGAGACCCAGTACTTC. Translating it yields CASSQDPSGRSETQYF.

This clone occurred a few times. The chain uses TRBV30 and TRBJ1-5, with 9 bases identical to TRBD1. Germline V gives CDR1 GTSNPN, CDR2 SVGIG (reference sequence). The length of the CDR3 is 14 residues. The junction had 4 bases not matched to a gene; V was cut back by 0 bases and J by 7 bases. This CDR3 reads CAWSVRTGEQPQHF. The CDR3 nucleotides are TGTGCCTGGAGTGTACGGACAGGGGAACAGCCCCAGCATTTT.